Listed here is a single TCR beta chain. What it recognizes is unknown. This sample stems from a study of shared clonotypes between healthy human individuals. Study-level points and caveats: A reduction in generation probabilities was seen for non-shared clonotypes relative to those shared by all four donors.

The length of the CDR3 is 18 residues. V shed 3 bases, J shed 0 bases, and the junction held 12 bases outside the gene matches. Germline V gene sequence: CDR1 KGHSH, CDR2 LQKENI. TCRdb keeps only in-frame clones here, not all; method: immunoSEQ multiplex PCR. The sample lists 1,500,000 or so clones; roughly 97% were seen once. The TCR originated in a man aged 25-45 years in good health. The specimen sequenced was naive CD4+ T cells sorted from blood. As for subset: CD45RA+ positively selected. The V gene is TRBV18, the J gene TRBJ2-7; TRBD2 matches 9 bases. In DNA, the CDR3 is TGTGCCAGCTCACCGAGGGTACCTAGCGGGGCTAGCTCCTACGAGCAGTACTTC. The encoded protein is CASSPRVPSGASSYEQYF.